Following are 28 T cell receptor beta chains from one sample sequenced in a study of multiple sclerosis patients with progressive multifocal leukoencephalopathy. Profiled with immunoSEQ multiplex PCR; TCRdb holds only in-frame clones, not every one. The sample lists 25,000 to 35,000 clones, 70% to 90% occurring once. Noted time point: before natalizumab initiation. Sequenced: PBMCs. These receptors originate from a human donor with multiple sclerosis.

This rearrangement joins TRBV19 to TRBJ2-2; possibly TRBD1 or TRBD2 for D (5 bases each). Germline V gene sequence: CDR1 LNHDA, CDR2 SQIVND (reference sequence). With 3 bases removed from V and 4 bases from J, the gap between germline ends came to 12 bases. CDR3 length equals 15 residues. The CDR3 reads CASSIGAGPTGELFF. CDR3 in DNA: TGTGCCAGTAGTATTGGGGCGGGCCCCACCGGGGAGCTGTTTTTT. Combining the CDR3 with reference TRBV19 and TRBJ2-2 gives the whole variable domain DGGITQSPKYLFRKEGQNVTLSCEQNLNHDAMYWYRQDPGQGLRLIYYSQIVNDFQKGDIAEGYSVSREKKESFPLTVTSAQKNPTAFYLCASSIGAGPTGELFFGEGSRLTVL.

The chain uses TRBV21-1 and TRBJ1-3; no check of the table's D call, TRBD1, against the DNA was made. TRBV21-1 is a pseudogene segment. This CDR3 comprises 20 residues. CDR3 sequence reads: CASSKALRRGPVYSGNTIYF. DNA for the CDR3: TGTGCCAGCAGCAAAGCGCTCCGGAGGGGGCCGGTCTACTCTGGAAACACCATATATTTT.

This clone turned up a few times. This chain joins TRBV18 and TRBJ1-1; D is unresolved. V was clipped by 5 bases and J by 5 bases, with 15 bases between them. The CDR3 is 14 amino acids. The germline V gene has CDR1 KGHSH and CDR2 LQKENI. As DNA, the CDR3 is TGTGCCAGCTCAACAACGCGAGGAGGGACTGAAGCTTTCTTT. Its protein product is CASSTTRGGTEAFF.

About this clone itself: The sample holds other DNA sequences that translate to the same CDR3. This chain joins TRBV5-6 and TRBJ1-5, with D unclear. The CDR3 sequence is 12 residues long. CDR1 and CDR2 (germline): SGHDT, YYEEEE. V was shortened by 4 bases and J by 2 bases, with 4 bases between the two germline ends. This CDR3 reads CASSRGNQPQHF. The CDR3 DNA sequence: TGTGCCAGCAGCCGAGGCAATCAGCCCCAGCATTTT.

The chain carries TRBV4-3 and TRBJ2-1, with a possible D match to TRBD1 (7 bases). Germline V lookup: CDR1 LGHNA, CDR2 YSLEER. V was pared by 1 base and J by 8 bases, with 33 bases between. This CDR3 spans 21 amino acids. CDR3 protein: CASSQAVFAHRTGGEIDEQFF. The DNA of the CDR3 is TGCGCCAGCAGCCAAGCGGTGTTTGCCCACCGGACAGGAGGGGAGATCGATGAGCAGTTCTTC.

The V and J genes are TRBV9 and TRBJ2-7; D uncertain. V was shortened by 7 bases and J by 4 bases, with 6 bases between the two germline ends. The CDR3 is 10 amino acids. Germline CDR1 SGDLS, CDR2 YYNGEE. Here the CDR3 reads CASYNYEQYF. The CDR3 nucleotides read TGTGCCAGCTACAATTACGAGCAGTACTTC.

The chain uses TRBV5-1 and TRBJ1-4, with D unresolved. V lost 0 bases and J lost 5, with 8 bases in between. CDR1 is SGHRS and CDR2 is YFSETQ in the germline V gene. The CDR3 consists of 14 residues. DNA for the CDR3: TGCGCCAGCAGCTTGGGTCGGGAAAATGAAAAACTGTTTTTT. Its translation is CASSLGRENEKLFF.

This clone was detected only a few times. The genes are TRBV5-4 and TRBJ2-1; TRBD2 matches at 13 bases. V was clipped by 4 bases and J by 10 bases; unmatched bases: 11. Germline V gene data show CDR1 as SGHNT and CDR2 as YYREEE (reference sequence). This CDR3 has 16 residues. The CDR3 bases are TGTGCCAGCAGCACCCCGACTAGCGGGAGGTCGTACGAGCAGTTCTTC. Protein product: CASSTPTSGRSYEQFF.

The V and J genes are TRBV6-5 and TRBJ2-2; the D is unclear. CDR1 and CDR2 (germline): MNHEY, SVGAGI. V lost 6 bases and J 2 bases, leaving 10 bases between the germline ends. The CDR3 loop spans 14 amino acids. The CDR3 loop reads CASSRSRNTGELFF. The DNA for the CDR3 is TGTGCCAGCAGCCGGTCTAGAAACACCGGGGAGCTGTTTTTT.

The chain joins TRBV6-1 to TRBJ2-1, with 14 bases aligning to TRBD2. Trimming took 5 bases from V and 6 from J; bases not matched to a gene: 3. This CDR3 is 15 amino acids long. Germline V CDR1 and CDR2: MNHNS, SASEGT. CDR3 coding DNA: TGTGCCAGCAGTCCTGGGACTAGCGGGAGCAATGAGCAGTTCTTC. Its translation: CASSPGTSGSNEQFF.

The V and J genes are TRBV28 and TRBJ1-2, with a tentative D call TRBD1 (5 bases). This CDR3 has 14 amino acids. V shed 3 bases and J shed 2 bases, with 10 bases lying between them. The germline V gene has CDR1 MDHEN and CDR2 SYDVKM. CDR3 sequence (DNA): TGTGCCAGCAGTTTGAGACAGATCAACTATGGCTACACCTTC. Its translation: CASSLRQINYGYTF.

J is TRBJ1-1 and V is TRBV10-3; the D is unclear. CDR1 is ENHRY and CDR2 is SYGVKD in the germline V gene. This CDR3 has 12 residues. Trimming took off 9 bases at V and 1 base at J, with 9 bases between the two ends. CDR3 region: CAIGSSNTEAFF. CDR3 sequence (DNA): TGTGCCATAGGGTCCTCGAACACTGAAGCTTTCTTT.

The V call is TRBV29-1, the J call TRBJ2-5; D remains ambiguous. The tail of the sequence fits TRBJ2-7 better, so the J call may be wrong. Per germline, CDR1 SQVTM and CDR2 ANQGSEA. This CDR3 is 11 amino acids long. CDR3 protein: CSVGNDYEQYF. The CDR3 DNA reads TGCAGCGTTGGCAATGATTACGAGCAGTACTTC.

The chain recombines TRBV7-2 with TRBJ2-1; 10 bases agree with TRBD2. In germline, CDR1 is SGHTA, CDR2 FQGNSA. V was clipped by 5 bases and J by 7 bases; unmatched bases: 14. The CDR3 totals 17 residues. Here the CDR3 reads CASSQRAGGPIGNEQFF. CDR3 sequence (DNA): TGTGCCAGCAGCCAAAGAGCGGGAGGGCCTATTGGGAATGAGCAGTTCTTC.

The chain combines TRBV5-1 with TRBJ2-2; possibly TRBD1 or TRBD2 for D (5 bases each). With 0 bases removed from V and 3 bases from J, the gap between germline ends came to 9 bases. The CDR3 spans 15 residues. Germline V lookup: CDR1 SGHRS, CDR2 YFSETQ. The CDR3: CASSLAGTDTGELFF. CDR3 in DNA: TGCGCCAGCAGCTTGGCCGGGACGGACACCGGGGAGCTGTTTTTT.

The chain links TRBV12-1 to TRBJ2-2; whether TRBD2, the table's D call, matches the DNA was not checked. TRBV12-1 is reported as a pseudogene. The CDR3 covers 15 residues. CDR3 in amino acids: CASSVSRVFFGELFF. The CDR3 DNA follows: TGTGCCAGCAGCGTATCCCGGGTCTTCTTCGGGGAGCTGTTTTTT.

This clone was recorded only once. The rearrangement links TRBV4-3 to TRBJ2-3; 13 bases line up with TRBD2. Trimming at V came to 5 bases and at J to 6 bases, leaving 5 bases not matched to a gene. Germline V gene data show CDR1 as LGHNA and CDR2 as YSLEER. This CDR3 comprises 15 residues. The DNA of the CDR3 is TGCGCCAGCAGCTGGACTAGCGGGAGAGGCGATACGCAGTATTTT. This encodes CASSWTSGRGDTQYF.

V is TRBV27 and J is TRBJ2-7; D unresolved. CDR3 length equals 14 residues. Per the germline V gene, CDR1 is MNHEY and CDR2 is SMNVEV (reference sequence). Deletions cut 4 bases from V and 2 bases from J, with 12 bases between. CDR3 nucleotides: TGTGCCAGCAGTTACGGCCGGCGGACCTACGAGCAGTACTTC. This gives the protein CASSYGRRTYEQYF.

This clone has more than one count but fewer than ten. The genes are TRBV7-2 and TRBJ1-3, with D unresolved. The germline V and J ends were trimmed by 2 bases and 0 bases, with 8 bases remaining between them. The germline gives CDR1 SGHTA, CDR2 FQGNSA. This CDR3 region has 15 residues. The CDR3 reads CASSLKTSSGNTIYF. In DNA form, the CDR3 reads TGTGCCAGCAGCTTAAAAACGAGCTCTGGAAACACCATATATTTT.

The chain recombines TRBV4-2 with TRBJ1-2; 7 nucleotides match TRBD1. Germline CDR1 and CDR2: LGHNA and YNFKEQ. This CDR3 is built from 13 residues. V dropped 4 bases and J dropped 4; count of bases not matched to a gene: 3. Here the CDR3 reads CASSRRQGYGYTF. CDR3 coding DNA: TGTGCCAGCAGCCGCAGACAGGGCTATGGCTACACCTTC.

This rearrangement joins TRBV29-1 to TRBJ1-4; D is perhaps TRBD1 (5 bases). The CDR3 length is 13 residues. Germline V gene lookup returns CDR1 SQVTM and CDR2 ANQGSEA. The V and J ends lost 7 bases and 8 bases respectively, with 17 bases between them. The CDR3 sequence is CSGATVPNEKLFF. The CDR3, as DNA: TGCAGCGGGGCGACAGTCCCAAACGAAAAACTGTTTTTT.

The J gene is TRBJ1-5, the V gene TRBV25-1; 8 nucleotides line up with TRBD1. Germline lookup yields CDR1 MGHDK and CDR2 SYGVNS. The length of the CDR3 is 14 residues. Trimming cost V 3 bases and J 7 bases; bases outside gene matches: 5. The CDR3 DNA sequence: TGTGCCAGCAGTGACGACAGGGGTTTACAGCCCCAGCATTTT. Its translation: CASSDDRGLQPQHF.

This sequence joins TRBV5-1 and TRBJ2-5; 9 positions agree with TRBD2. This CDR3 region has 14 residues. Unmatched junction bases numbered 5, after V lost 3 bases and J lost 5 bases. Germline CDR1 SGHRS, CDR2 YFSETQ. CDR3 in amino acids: CASSSLSGRETQYF. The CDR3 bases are TGCGCCAGCAGCTCATTAAGCGGGAGGGAGACCCAGTACTTC.

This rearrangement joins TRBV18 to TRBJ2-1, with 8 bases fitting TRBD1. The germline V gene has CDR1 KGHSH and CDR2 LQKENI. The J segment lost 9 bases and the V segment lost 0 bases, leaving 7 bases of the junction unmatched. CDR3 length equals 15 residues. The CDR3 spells CASSPPSGQGGEQFF. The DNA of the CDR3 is TGTGCCAGCTCACCACCTAGCGGACAGGGCGGTGAGCAGTTCTTC.

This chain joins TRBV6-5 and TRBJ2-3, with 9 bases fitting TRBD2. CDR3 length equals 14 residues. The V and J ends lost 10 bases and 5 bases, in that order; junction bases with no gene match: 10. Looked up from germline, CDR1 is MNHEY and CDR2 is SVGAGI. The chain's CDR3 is CATRAGGIIDTQYF. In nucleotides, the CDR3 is TGTGCCACCCGAGCGGGAGGAATTATAGATACGCAGTATTTT.

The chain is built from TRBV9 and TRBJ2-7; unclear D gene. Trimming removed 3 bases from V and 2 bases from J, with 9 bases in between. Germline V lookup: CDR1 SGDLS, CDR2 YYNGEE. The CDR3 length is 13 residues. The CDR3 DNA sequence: TGTGCCAGCAGCGCGGGTCTTACCTACGAGCAGTACTTC. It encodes CASSAGLTYEQYF.

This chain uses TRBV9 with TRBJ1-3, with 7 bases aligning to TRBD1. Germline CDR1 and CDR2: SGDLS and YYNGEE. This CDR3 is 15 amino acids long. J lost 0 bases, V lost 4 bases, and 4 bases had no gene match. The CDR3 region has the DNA TGTGCCAGCAGCCCCCGGACAGGCTCTGGAAACACCATATATTTT. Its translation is CASSPRTGSGNTIYF. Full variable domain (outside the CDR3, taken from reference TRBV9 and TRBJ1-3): DSGVTQTPKHLITATGQRVTLRCSPRSGDLSVYWYQQSLDQGLQFLIQYYNGEERAKGNILERFSAQQFPDLHSELNLSSLELGDSALYFCASSPRTGSGNTIYFGEGSWLTVV.

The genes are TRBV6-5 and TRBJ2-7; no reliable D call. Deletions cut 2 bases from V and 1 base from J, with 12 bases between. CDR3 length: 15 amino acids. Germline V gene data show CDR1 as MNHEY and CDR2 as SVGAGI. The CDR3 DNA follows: TGTGCCAGCAGTTACGGGGAAATTCGATCCTACGAGCAGTACTTC. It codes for CASSYGEIRSYEQYF.